This TCR beta chain stems from a study of blood T cell repertoires in COVID-19. From germline, CDR1 is SNHLY and CDR2 FYNNEI. CDR3 length equals 16 residues. Trimming stripped 6 bases from V and 2 bases from J, with 19 bases between. Produced via immunoSEQ multiplex PCR; TCRdb's table is partial and in-frame only. The table has roughly 380,000 clones, around 90% seen once. This TCR was sampled from a woman aged 60-70 years with COVID-19, enrolled during active disease. Source material: peripheral blood. The J gene is TRBJ1-2, the V gene TRBV2, with unresolved D. The chain's CDR3 is CASSSGGSVKNYGYTF. The CDR3 nucleotides are TGTGCCAGCAGCTCAGGAGGGTCCGTAAAAAACTATGGCTACACCTTC.